Listed below are T cell receptor beta chains from one sample, sequenced in a study of radiotherapy plus CTLA-4 blockade in lung cancer. The method was immunoSEQ multiplex PCR; TCRdb's version includes in-frame clones alone and lacks a portion of them. This sample carries about 44,000 clones, about 74% of them seen once, and the ten largest clones take under 3%. The sample was peripheral blood, taken from a patient treated with radiotherapy plus ipilimumab. The origin of the receptors is a human donor with non-small cell lung cancer whose response to radiotherapy plus ipilimumab could not be evaluated. CDR3s include the opening cysteine and the closing phenylalanine or tryptophan. D genes are given only for firm matches. The size entry is marked missing in some rows and otherwise reads once, few, many or a size class.

V gene	D gene	J gene	clone size	CDR3 DNA	CDR3 protein
TRBV2	-	TRBJ1-3	few	TGTGCCAGCAGTGTCTCCTCCTCTGGAAACACCATATATTTT	CASSVSSSGNTIYF
TRBV9	TRBD2	TRBJ2-2	-	TGTGCCAGCAGCCCCGCGGGGGAGGTCGGGGAGCTGTTTTTT	CASSPAGEVGELFF
TRBV11-2	-	TRBJ2-7	-	TGTGCCAGCAGCCCCCCCGGCGAGCAGTACTTC	CASSPPGEQYF
TRBV21-1	-	TRBJ2-7	-	-	CASSKVGGGSYEQYF
TRBV6-5	-	TRBJ2-2	-	TGTGCCAGCAGTAACCAGAGGGCTGGCGGGGAGCTGTTTTTT	CASSNQRAGGELFF
TRBV12-2	-	TRBJ2-7	-	TGTGCAAGTCGCTTAGGGGAGGCCAGACGGGGGGTAAGCTACGAGCAGTACTTC	CASRLGEARRGVSYEQYF
TRBV5-4	-	TRBJ2-7	-	TGTGCCAGCAGCTTTAGTTCGAGTGAGCAGTACTTC	CASSFSSSEQYF
TRBV6-1	-	TRBJ2-3	-	TGTGCCAGCAGTGACCCGGGAAGAACCTCGGATACGCAGTATTTT	CASSDPGRTSDTQYF
TRBV5-1	TRBD1	TRBJ1-1	medium-sized	TGCGCCAGCAGCTGGGGGACAGGGGGGACTGAAGCTTTCTTT	CASSWGTGGTEAFF
TRBV13	-	TRBJ2-3	-	TGTGCCAGCAGGTCCGGGGGCACAGATACGCAGTATTTT	CASRSGGTDTQYF
TRBV6-6	-	TRBJ2-5	-	TGTGCCAGCAGTTACTCGTCAGGGGTCCAAGAGACCCAGTACTTC	CASSYSSGVQETQYF
TRBV7-3	TRBD2	TRBJ2-2	-	TGTGCCAGCAGCTTAAGGCCCCGGACTAGCAGTACCGGGGAGCTGTTTTTT	CASSLRPRTSSTGELFF
TRBV28	-	TRBJ2-3	-	TGTGCCAGCCCTTTCACAGATACGCAGTATTTT	CASPFTDTQYF
TRBV19	TRBD1	TRBJ1-4	few	TGTGCCAGTAGTAAACAGGGGACTAATGAAAAACTGTTTTTT	CASSKQGTNEKLFF
TRBV19	TRBD1	TRBJ1-1	-	TGTGCCAGTAGTACCCGGGACAGGGGGGAATTGAACACTGAAGCTTTCTTT	CASSTRDRGELNTEAFF